Each of the 15 T cell receptor beta chains below was sequenced from the same sample in a study of CD8 T cells in Susac syndrome. Random-hexamer reverse transcription was applied to roughly 0.5 to 1 ug RNA. TCRdb reprocessed the immunoSEQ multiplex PCR reads via MiXCR and lists one record per CDR3 protein. The table includes some 180,000 distinct CDR3 sequences, 93% detected once. Sequencing input: CD4+ T cells from PBMCs. The source of these receptors is a human donor in good health.

The gene calls are TRBV19 and TRBJ1-5; 7 bases map to TRBD1. The V gene's germline CDR1 is LNHDA and CDR2 SQIVND (reference sequence). J gave up 0 bases and V 9 bases, and 14 bases lay outside the gene matches. The CDR3 is 17 amino acids. The CDR3: CASREEQGRISNQPQHF. CDR3 nucleotides: TGTGCCAGCAGAGAAGAACAGGGGCGGATTAGCAATCAGCCCCAGCATTTT.

This clonotype was detected once. The chain joins TRBV28 to TRBJ2-4, with TRBD1 identical over 9 bases. Germline CDR1 and CDR2: MDHEN and SYDVKM. V was pared by 6 bases and J by 9 bases, with 3 bases of the junction left unmatched. This CDR3 has 12 residues. The CDR3 sequence: CASSPDRGIQYF. The CDR3 coding sequence is TGTGCCAGCAGCCCGGACAGGGGCATTCAGTACTTC.

CDR3 region: CASSSPGPKPQHF. The DNA of the CDR3 is TGTGCCAGTAGTTCCCCCGGACCAAAGCCCCAGCATTTT. V usage is TRBV19 and J usage is TRBJ1-5; D gene unclear. The CDR3 totals 13 residues. Germline CDR1 is LNHDA and CDR2 is SQIVND (reference sequence). The germline V and J ends were trimmed by 5 bases and 8 bases, with 13 bases remaining between them.

The gene calls are TRBV5-4 and TRBJ2-1; TRBD2 aligns across 7 bases. CDR3 length: 15 amino acids. Trimming cost V 1 base and J 6 bases; bases outside gene matches: 7. Germline lookup yields CDR1 SGHNT and CDR2 YYREEE (reference sequence). The CDR3 is CASSLPRGDANEQFF. CDR3 nucleotides: TGTGCCAGCAGCTTGCCCCGGGGGGATGCCAATGAGCAGTTCTTC.

CDR3: CAIIGAGSGSPLHF. The CDR3 DNA follows: TGTGCCATAATAGGCGCAGGGTCAGGTTCACCCCTCCACTTT. This chain links TRBV2 with TRBJ1-6, with D tentatively TRBD1 (5 bases). Trimming pared 10 bases from V and 9 bases from J, leaving 19 bases between. From germline, CDR1 is SNHLY and CDR2 FYNNEI. This CDR3 comprises 14 residues.

A word on this clonotype: The conserved closing phenylalanine or tryptophan is absent in this CDR3, likely reflecting a read error. V gene TRBV5-6 combines with J gene TRBJ2-5; D is ambiguous. V gave up 0 bases and J gave up 5 bases, with 8 bases separating them. Germline CDR1 SGHDT, CDR2 YYEEEE. The CDR3 sequence is 13 residues long. CDR3 in DNA: TGTGCCAGCAGCTTGGCAATTGCGGAGACCCAGTACCTC. This translates into CASSLAIAETQYL.

The V gene is TRBV12-3 or TRBV12-4, the J gene TRBJ2-1, with D possibly being TRBD2 (6 bases). Trimming cost V 6 bases and J 2 bases, with 14 bases left between them. This CDR3 is built from 15 residues. The CDR3 sequence: CASSLPRGTYNEQFF. The DNA for the CDR3 is TGTGCCAGCAGCCTCCCCCGCGGGACCTACAATGAGCAGTTCTTC.

The chain links TRBV14 to TRBJ2-7, with D possibly called TRBD1 or TRBD2 (5 bases each). This CDR3 spans 15 amino acids. The germline V gene has CDR1 SGHDN and CDR2 FVKESK. The V end lost 2 bases, the J end lost 3 bases, and 14 bases lay between the germline ends. The CDR3 spells CASSQPLAGSYEQYV. In DNA form, the CDR3 reads TGTGCCAGCAGCCAACCTCTGGCAGGGAGCTACGAGCAGTACGTC.

In DNA, the CDR3 is TGTGCCAGCAGCTTCAGGGCCGGGGTAACCTATAATTCACCCCTCCACTTT. It yields the protein CASSFRAGVTYNSPLHF. The chain is built from TRBV13 and TRBJ1-6; tentatively, D is TRBD1 (5 bases). V was pared by 3 bases and J by 2 bases, with 14 bases between. The CDR3 sequence is 17 residues long. CDR1 is PRHDT and CDR2 is FYEKMQ in the germline V gene (reference sequence).

J is TRBJ1-2 and V is TRBV5-4; TRBD1 matches 8 bases. CDR1 SGHNT and CDR2 YYREEE come from the germline V gene (reference sequence). The junction had 5 bases not matched to a gene; V was cut back by 6 bases and J by 4 bases. This CDR3 has 13 residues. The CDR3: CASNIQGGYGYTF. The CDR3 nucleotides are TGTGCCAGCAACATACAGGGGGGCTATGGCTACACCTTC.

This CDR3 reads CATSDLQGPGTDTQYF. DNA of the CDR3: TGTGCCACCAGTGATTTGCAGGGGCCGGGCACAGATACGCAGTATTTT. V gene TRBV24-1 combines with J gene TRBJ2-3; TRBD1 is a possible D gene (6 bases). The V gene lost 0 bases and the J gene lost 1 base, with 10 bases spanning the gap. CDR1 KGHDR and CDR2 SFDVKD come from the germline V gene. This CDR3 region has 16 residues.

This chain links TRBV12-3 or TRBV12-4 with TRBJ2-3; 10 nucleotides match TRBD1. Trimming at V came to 7 bases and at J to 0 bases, leaving 7 bases not matched to a gene. The CDR3 spans 16 residues. The CDR3 protein is CASKWGTGASTDTQYF. CDR3 nucleotide sequence: TGTGCCAGCAAATGGGGGACAGGGGCTAGCACAGATACGCAGTATTTT.

The chain has TRBV2 and TRBJ1-4; no firm D call. From germline, CDR1 is SNHLY and CDR2 FYNNEI. The CDR3 consists of 11 residues. V lost 7 bases and J 6 bases, leaving 6 bases between the germline ends. The DNA for the CDR3 is TGTGCCAGCATTGGGGATGAAAAACTGTTTTTT. It specifies CASIGDEKLFF.

The chain carries TRBV6-2 or TRBV6-3 and TRBJ2-6, with D possibly TRBD2 on 5 matching bases. The V end was cut by 0 bases, the J end by 13 bases, with 13 bases between. Per germline, CDR1 MNHEY and CDR2 SVGEGT. The CDR3 spans 14 residues. The CDR3 spells CASSYSAPRGVLTF. CDR3 coding DNA: TGTGCCAGCAGTTACTCAGCCCCCCGGGGTGTCCTGACTTTC.

This rearrangement joins TRBV4-1 to TRBJ2-2; TRBD1 matches at 10 bases. Germline V lookup: CDR1 MGHRA, CDR2 YSYEKL. V lost 4 bases and J lost 4; bases outside the gene matches: 6. The CDR3 totals 16 residues. In DNA form, the CDR3 reads TGCGCCAGCAGCCGAGGGACAGGGGTCGCCACCGGGGAGCTGTTTTTT. Protein sequence: CASSRGTGVATGELFF.